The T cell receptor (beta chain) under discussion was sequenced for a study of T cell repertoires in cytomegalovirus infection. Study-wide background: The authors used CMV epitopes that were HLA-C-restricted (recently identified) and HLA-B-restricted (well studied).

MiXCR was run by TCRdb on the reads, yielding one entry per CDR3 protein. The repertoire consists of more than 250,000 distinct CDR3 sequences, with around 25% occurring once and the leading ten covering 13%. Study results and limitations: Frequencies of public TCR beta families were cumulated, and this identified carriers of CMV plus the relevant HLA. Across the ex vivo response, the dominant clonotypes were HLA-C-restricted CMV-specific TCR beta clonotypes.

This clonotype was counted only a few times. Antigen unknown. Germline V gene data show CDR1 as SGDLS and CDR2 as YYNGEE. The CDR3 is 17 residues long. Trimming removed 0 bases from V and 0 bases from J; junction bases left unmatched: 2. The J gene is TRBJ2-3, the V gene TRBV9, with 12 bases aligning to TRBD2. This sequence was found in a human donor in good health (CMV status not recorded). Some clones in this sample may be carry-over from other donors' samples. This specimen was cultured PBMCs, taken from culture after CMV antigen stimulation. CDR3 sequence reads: CASSVAGTSGSTDTQYF. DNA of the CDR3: TGTGCCAGCAGCGTAGCCGGGACTAGCGGGAGCACAGATACGCAGTATTTT.